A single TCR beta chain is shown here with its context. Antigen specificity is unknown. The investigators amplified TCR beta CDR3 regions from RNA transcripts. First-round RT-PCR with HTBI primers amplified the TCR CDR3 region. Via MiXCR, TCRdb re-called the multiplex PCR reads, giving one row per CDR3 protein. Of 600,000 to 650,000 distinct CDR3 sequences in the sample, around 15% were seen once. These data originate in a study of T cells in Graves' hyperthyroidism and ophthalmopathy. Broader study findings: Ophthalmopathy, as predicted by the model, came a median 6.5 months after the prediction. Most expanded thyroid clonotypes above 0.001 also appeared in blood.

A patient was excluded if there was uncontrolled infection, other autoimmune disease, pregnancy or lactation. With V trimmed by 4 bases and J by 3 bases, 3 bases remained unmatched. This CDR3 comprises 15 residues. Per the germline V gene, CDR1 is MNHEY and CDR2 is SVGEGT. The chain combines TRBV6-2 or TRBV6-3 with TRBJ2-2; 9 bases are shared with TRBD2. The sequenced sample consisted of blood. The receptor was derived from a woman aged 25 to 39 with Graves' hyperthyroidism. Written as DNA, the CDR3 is TGTGCCAGCAGTTTTATAGCGGGAGACACCGGGGAGCTGTTTTTT. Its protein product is CASSFIAGDTGELFF.